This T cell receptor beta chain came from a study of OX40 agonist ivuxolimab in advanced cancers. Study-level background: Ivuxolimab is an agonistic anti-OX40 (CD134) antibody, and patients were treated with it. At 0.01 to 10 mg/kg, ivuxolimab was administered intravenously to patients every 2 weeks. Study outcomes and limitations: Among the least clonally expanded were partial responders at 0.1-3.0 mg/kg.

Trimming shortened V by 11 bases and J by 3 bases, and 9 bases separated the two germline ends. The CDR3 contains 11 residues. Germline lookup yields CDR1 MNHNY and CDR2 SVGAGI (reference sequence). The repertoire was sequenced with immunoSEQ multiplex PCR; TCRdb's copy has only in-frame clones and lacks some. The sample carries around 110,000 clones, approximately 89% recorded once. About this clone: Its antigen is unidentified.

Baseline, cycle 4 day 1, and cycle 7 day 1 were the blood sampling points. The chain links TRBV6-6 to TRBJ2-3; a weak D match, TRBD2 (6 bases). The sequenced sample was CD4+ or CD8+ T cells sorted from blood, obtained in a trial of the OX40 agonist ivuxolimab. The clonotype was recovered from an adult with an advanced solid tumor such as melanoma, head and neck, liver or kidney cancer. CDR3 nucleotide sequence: TGTGCCGCCCGGGAGACAGATACGCAGTATTTT. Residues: CAARETDTQYF.